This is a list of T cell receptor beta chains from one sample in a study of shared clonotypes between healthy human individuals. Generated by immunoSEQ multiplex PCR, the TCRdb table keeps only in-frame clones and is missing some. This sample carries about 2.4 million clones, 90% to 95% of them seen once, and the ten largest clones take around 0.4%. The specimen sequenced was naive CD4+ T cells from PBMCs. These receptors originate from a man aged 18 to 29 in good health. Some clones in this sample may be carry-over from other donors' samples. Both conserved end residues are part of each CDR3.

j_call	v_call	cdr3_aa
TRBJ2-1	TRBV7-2	CASSLAPDSSYNEQFF
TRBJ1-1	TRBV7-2	CASSHSGQGKGEAFF
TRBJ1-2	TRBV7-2	CASSLVRGDYGYTF
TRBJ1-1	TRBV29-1	CSVDASRGNTEAFF
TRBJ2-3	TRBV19	CASSTSGRAVGYTQYF
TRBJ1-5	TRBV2	CASSEPWGQEQPQHF
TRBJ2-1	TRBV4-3	CASSRDGSYNEQFF
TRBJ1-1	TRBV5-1	CASSPQGEGPAEAFF
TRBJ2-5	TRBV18	CASSQKDRGETQYF
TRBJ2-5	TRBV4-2	CASSQSTLPETQYF
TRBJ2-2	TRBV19	CASSLRTSGRVAGELFF
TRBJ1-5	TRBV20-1	CSAALNQPQHF
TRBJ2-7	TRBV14	CASSRTSGGYEQYF
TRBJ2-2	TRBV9	CASSAFRDSANTGELFF
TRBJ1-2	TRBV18	CASSPRDSDYGYTF
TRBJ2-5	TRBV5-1	CASSPRGLAVGETQYF
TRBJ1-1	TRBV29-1	CSVDGTTNTEAFF